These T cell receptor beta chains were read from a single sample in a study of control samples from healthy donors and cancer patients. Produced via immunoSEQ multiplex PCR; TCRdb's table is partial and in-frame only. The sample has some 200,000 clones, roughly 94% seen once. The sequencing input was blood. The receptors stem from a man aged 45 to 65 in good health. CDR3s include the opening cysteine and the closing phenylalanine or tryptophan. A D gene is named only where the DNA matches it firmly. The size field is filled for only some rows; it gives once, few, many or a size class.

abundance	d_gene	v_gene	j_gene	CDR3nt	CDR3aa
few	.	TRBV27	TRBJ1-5	TGTGCCAGCAGTTTAAATCCAGGCGACCCTCTACCCCAGCATTTT	CASSLNPGDPLPQHF
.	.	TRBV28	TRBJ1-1	TGTGCCAGCAGTTCCGCTTACACTGAAGCTTTCTTT	CASSSAYTEAFF
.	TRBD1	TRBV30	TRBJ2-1	TGTGCCTGGTACGGGACAGGGGGAAACTATGAGCAGTTCTTC	CAWYGTGGNYEQFF
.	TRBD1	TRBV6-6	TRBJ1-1	TGTGCCAGCAATAACAGGGGGCGGGACACTGAAGCTTTCTTT	CASNNRGRDTEAFF
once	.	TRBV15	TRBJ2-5	TGTGCCACCAGCAGAGATCGGGGGCCGGGGACCCAGTACTTC	CATSRDRGPGTQYF
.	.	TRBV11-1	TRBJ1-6	TGTGCCAGCAGCTTTGCCGGGACGCAAGCTTCACCCCTCCACTTT	CASSFAGTQASPLHF
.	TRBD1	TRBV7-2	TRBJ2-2	TGTGCCAGCAGCTCTCCGGGACAGGGAAGCGGGGAGCTGTTTTTT	CASSSPGQGSGELFF
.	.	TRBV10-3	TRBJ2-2	TGTGCCATCAGTGAGCCGGTTACTGGGGAGCTGTTTTTT	CAISEPVTGELFF
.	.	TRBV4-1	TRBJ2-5	TGCGCCAGCAGCCAAGATGGGCGACAATGGGAGACCCAGTACTTC	CASSQDGRQWETQYF
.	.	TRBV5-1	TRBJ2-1	TGCGCCAGCAGCCGGGACGGGATTAACTACAATGAGCAGTTCTTC	CASSRDGINYNEQFF
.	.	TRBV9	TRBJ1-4	TGTGCCAGCAGCGGGGCCAGTCGTAATGAAAAACTGTTTTTT	CASSGASRNEKLFF
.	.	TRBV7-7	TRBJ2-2	TGTGCCAGCAGCTTATCTTCAGGGTCCGGGGAGCTGTTTTTT	CASSLSSGSGELFF
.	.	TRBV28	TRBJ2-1	TGTGCCAGCAGTTTCCCCCTGACCTACAATGAGCAGTTCTTC	CASSFPLTYNEQFF
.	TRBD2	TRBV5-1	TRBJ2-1	TGCGCCAGCAGCCCCGGGGGGGGCTATAATGAGCAGTTCTTC	CASSPGGGYNEQFF
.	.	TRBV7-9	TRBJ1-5	TGTGCCAGCACCCACTGGGGGGTACGGCAAAATCAGCCCCAGCATTTT	CASTHWGVRQNQPQHF
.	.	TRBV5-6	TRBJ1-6	TGTGCCAGCAGTTTCCGCCTTACACCCCTCCACTTT	CASSFRLTPLHF
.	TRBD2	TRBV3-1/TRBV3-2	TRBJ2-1	TGTGCCAGCAGCCATGGATTGGCCCGGGGGGGTGCAAAAAATGAGCAGTTCTTC	CASSHGLARGGAKNEQFF
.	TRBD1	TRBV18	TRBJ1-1	TGTGCCAGCTCACCACGGCTGGACAGGGAGGGCACTGAAGCTTTCTTT	CASSPRLDREGTEAFF
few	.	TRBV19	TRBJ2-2	TGTGCCACCACCAAGGAAGCCGGGGAGCTGTTTTTT	CATTKEAGELFF
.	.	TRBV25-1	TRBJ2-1	TGTGCCACCCAGGGTTGGGCAAATGAGCAGTTCTTC	CATQGWANEQFF
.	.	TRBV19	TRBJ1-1	TGTGCCAGTAGTTCGGCTTCCTCGGGGAACACTGAAGCTTTCTTT	CASSSASSGNTEAFF